This entry lists 32 T cell receptor beta chains sequenced from one sample in a study of blood T cells in healthy people across ages. Together with a sample-barcoded 5' primer, a J-beta primer mix was included in a second PCR lasting about 7 to 11 cycles. Each CDR3 protein gets one entry after TCRdb re-called the 5' RACE reads with MiXCR. The sample consists of 540,000 or so distinct CDR3 sequences, 45% to 55% of them appearing once. Material: blood. The receptors shown here come from an older man in good health.

The J gene is TRBJ2-5, the V gene TRBV20-1; 7 nucleotides agree with TRBD2. The DNA matches TRBJ2-7 better at its end, which makes the J call doubtful. Germline CDR1 reads DFQATT; CDR2 reads SNEGSKA (reference sequence). This CDR3 contains 18 residues. The CDR3 sequence is CSAPPSSGALNQKSEQYF. For the CDR3, the DNA is TGCAGTGCCCCTCCATCCAGCGGGGCGCTCAACCAGAAGAGCGAGCAGTACTTC.

In its sample, this clonotype was seen a few times. The J gene is TRBJ2-1, the V gene TRBV30; possibly TRBD2 for D (6 bases). Trimming took 3 bases from V and 3 from J, leaving 9 bases between them. Germline assignment: CDR1 GTSNPN and CDR2 SVGIG (reference sequence). This CDR3 is built from 13 residues. The CDR3 coding sequence is TGTGCCTGGAGAGGGGACTTCTACAATGAGCAGTTCTTC. This gives the protein CAWRGDFYNEQFF.

This sequence joins TRBV9 and TRBJ1-2; 12 bases align to TRBD1. Trimming at V came to 3 bases and at J to 4 bases, leaving 4 bases not matched to a gene. Per germline, CDR1 SGDLS and CDR2 YYNGEE. The CDR3 consists of 15 residues. In nucleotides, the CDR3 is TGTGCCAGCAGCGCCACGGGACAGGGGGCCTATGGCTACACCTTC. Translated, it gives CASSATGQGAYGYTF.

This sequence joins TRBV10-3 and TRBJ1-1, with TRBD1 matching over 11 bases. After removal of 4 bases from V and 0 bases from J, the junction contained 1 base not matched to a gene. In germline, CDR1 is ENHRY, CDR2 SYGVKD. This CDR3 comprises 15 residues. CDR3 amino acids: CAISGTGGMNTEAFF. The CDR3 coding sequence is TGTGCCATCAGTGGGACAGGGGGCATGAACACTGAAGCTTTCTTT.

V is TRBV29-1 and J is TRBJ2-7, with 8 positions matching TRBD1. The CDR3 has 14 amino acids. After removal of 7 bases from V and 3 bases from J, the junction contained 11 bases not matched to a gene. Germline lookup yields CDR1 SQVTM and CDR2 ANQGSEA. CDR3 loop: CSARSGTGNYEQYF. Here the CDR3 DNA reads TGCAGCGCAAGATCCGGGACAGGCAACTACGAGCAGTACTTC.

The sample holds one count of this clonotype. Relative to the germline gene, one junction end is altered; a read error may explain this. This rearrangement joins TRBV7-2 to TRBJ1-5; D is unclear. The CDR3 has 13 residues. Germline lookup yields CDR1 SGHTA and CDR2 FQGNSA. CDR3 in DNA: TGTGCCGGCAGCTTCAATAGCAATCAGCCCCAGCATTTT. Its protein product is CAGSFNSNQPQHF.

V is TRBV27 and J is TRBJ2-7, with 9 bases lining up with TRBD1. CDR1 and CDR2 (germline): MNHEY, SMNVEV (reference sequence). The length of the CDR3 is 14 residues. The junction had 6 bases not matched to a gene; V was cut back by 6 bases and J by 3 bases. For the CDR3, the DNA is TGTGCCAGCAGCAAAACGGGACAGGGCTACGAGCAGTACTTC. Its protein product is CASSKTGQGYEQYF.

This clonotype was found a few times. This chain links TRBV6-5 with TRBJ1-1, with 7 bases matching TRBD1. The V gene's germline CDR1 is MNHEY and CDR2 SVGAGI. V lost 7 bases, J lost 0 bases, and 5 bases stayed unmatched. The CDR3 sequence is 14 residues long. This chain's CDR3 is CASNPGTVNTEAFF. The CDR3 bases are TGTGCCAGCAACCCCGGGACAGTGAACACTGAAGCTTTCTTT.

This clonotype occurred a few times. The V call is TRBV7-9, the J call TRBJ2-1, with D unclear. Trimming left V 5 bases short and J 6 bases short, with 14 bases between. Germline V CDR1 and CDR2: SEHNR, FQNEAQ (reference sequence). The CDR3 loop spans 14 amino acids. The CDR3 spells CASSPVGGVNEQFF. Here the CDR3 DNA reads TGTGCCAGCAGCCCCGTGGGTGGGGTCAATGAGCAGTTCTTC.

The chain is built from TRBV12-3 or TRBV12-4 and TRBJ1-5; the D gene is possibly TRBD1 (6 bases). CDR3 size: 19 residues. Trimming took off 0 bases at V and 5 bases at J, with 23 bases between the two ends. CDR3 nucleotides: TGTGCCAGCAGTTTAGCGCGGGGGCGGGTGAAGGTATCCGATCAGCCCCAGCATTTT. Amino acid sequence: CASSLARGRVKVSDQPQHF.

This clonotype has just a few counts. An end of the junction differs from the germline gene, which may be a read error. This rearrangement joins TRBV19 to TRBJ2-1; the match to TRBD1 covers 12 bases. This CDR3 is built from 16 residues. CDR1 is LNHDA and CDR2 is SQIVND in the germline V gene (reference sequence). The chain's CDR3 is CVSSLKPGQGADEQFF. In nucleotides, the CDR3 is TGTGTCAGTAGCCTAAAGCCGGGACAGGGGGCCGATGAGCAGTTCTTC.

This clonotype was detected only a few times. The chain carries TRBV28 and TRBJ2-5; TRBD2 matches at 7 bases. Near its end, the DNA agrees better with TRBJ2-7, so the J call may be wrong. The CDR3 runs 14 residues. CDR1 and CDR2 from the germline V gene are MDHEN and SYDVKM. The CDR3 reads CASSFPSGINEQYF. Written as DNA, the CDR3 is TGTGCCAGCAGTTTTCCCAGCGGGATTAACGAGCAGTACTTC.

This clonotype was counted only a few times. V usage is TRBV20-1 and J usage is TRBJ2-1, with 10 bases lining up with TRBD1. The germline V gene encodes CDR1 DFQATT and CDR2 SNEGSKA (reference sequence). V shed 6 bases and J 3 bases; nucleotides not matched to a gene: 14. This CDR3 comprises 17 residues. CDR3 coding DNA: TGCAGTGCCCCCCTCCCGGGACAGGGGCTCGACTACAATGAGCAGTTCTTC. This sequence encodes CSAPLPGQGLDYNEQFF.

The genes are TRBV5-1 and TRBJ2-7; 7 nucleotides match TRBD1. Germline CDR1 reads SGHRS; CDR2 reads YFSETQ. The J segment lost 5 bases and the V segment lost 4 bases, leaving 12 bases of the junction unmatched. The CDR3 totals 15 residues. The chain's CDR3 is CASSPGRTGPHEQYF. The CDR3 nucleotides read TGCGCCAGCAGCCCGGGCCGGACAGGACCCCACGAGCAGTACTTC.

This clonotype was counted only a few times. The rearrangement links TRBV3-1 to TRBJ2-1; the D is unclear. There are 14 residues in the CDR3. Trimming shortened V by 3 bases and J by 4 bases, and 10 bases separated the two germline ends. Germline V CDR1 and CDR2: LGHDT, YNNKEL (reference sequence). CDR3 bases: TGTGCCAGCAGCCAGCTGGGGATTTACAATGAGCAGTTCTTC. Translation gives CASSQLGIYNEQFF.

The CDR3 loop is CASSPPGQDYGYTF. The DNA of the CDR3 is TGTGCCAGCAGTCCTCCGGGACAGGACTATGGCTACACCTTC. This chain uses TRBV28 with TRBJ1-2; 8 bases are a match to TRBD1. This CDR3 has 14 amino acids. Germline CDR1 and CDR2: MDHEN and SYDVKM. V gave up 5 bases and J gave up 3 bases; unmatched junction bases: 5.

The rearrangement uses TRBV20-1 and TRBJ2-1; possible D gene TRBD1, 6 bases. The germline V gene has CDR1 DFQATT and CDR2 SNEGSKA (reference sequence). The germline V and J ends were trimmed by 1 base and 8 bases, with 18 bases remaining between them. The CDR3 runs to 15 residues. The CDR3 DNA sequence: TGCAGTGCTAGAGCCCGCGGACAGATCAACTATGAGCAGTTCTTC. It encodes CSARARGQINYEQFF.

V gene TRBV20-1 combines with J gene TRBJ2-1; D gene ambiguous. This CDR3 comprises 14 residues. The germline V gene has CDR1 DFQATT and CDR2 SNEGSKA (reference sequence). Trimming removed 0 bases at V and 6 bases at J, with 12 bases between. CDR3 nucleotides: TGCAGTGCTAGAGATCCCCGACCTAGCAATGAGCAGTTCTTC. Translation: CSARDPRPSNEQFF.

This chain links TRBV2 with TRBJ1-6, with D perhaps TRBD1 (6 bases). Trimming removed 5 bases from V and 7 bases from J, with 12 bases in between. There are 14 residues in the CDR3. Germline CDR1 reads SNHLY; CDR2 reads FYNNEI. The CDR3 region has the DNA TGTGCCAGCAGTTGGGAAGGGGGAAATTCACCCCTCCACTTT. Its translation is CASSWEGGNSPLHF. Combining the CDR3 with reference TRBV2 and TRBJ1-6 gives the whole variable domain EPEVTQTPSHQVTQMGQEVILRCVPISNHLYFYWYRQILGQKVEFLVSFYNNEISEKSEIFDDQFSVERPDGSNFTLKIRSTKLEDSAMYFCASSWEGGNSPLHFGNGTRLTVT.

This clonotype was observed a handful of times. This chain uses TRBV7-2 with TRBJ2-1, with TRBD2 matching over 11 bases. The V segment lost 3 bases and the J segment 4 bases; nucleotides outside the gene matches: 5. Germline V CDR1 and CDR2: SGHTA, FQGNSA. The CDR3 is 16 residues long. CDR3 region: CASSFTLAGGYNEQFF. CDR3 nucleotides: TGTGCCAGCAGCTTCACCCTAGCGGGGGGATACAATGAGCAGTTCTTC.

A few counts support this clonotype. The CDR3 DNA reads TGTGCCAGCAGCCAATTGGGGACTAGGTCTTTCGAGCAGTACTTC. Translated, it gives CASSQLGTRSFEQYF. The chain recombines TRBV4-2 with TRBJ2-7; TRBD2 aligns across 8 bases. Germline values: CDR1 LGHNA, CDR2 YNFKEQ. With V trimmed by 2 bases and J by 6 bases, 9 bases remained unmatched. The length of the CDR3 is 15 residues.

A word on this clonotype: A much larger clone differs by one base, so this may be a read error. The chain combines TRBV6-6 with TRBJ1-6; D unresolved. Germline V gives CDR1 MNHNY, CDR2 SVGAGI (reference sequence). The CDR3 has 17 amino acids. The CDR3 sequence is CAGSYSSRSSYNSPLHF. CDR3 DNA: TGTGCCGGCAGTTACTCGAGTAGGAGCTCCTATAATTCACCCCTCCACTTT.

The chain employs TRBV7-2 and TRBJ2-7; 9 bases line up with TRBD2. The V gene end was trimmed by 1 base and the J gene end by 7 bases; junction bases not matched to a gene: 8. CDR3 length: 15 amino acids. CDR1 and CDR2 (germline): SGHTA, FQGNSA. The CDR3 DNA is TGTGCCAGCAGCTTAGTAGCGGGAGTTAACGGTGAGCAGTACTTC. This translates into CASSLVAGVNGEQYF. Full variable domain (rest looked up from reference TRBV7-2 and TRBJ2-7): GAGVSQSPSNKVTEKGKDVELRCDPISGHTALYWYRQSLGQGLEFLIYFQGNSAPDKSGLPSDRFSAERTGGSVSTLTIQRTQQEDSAVYLCASSLVAGVNGEQYFGPGTRLTVT.

This clonotype showed up just a few times. The rearrangement links TRBV7-6 to TRBJ2-3; D might be TRBD2 (5 bases). This CDR3 region has 14 residues. V was shortened by 8 bases and J by 2 bases, with 14 bases between the two germline ends. CDR1 is SGHVS, CDR2 FNYEAQ, per germline. CDR3 coding DNA: TGTGCCAGCGGCTACGGGATTCTCACAGATACGCAGTATTTT. Its translation: CASGYGILTDTQYF.

The chain is built from TRBV7-2 and TRBJ1-2; 9 bases agree with TRBD1. CDR1 is SGHTA, CDR2 FQGNSA, per germline. The CDR3 has 15 residues. Trimming took 5 bases from V and 2 from J; bases not matched to a gene: 6. The CDR3 coding sequence is TGTGCCAGCAGCCGCCCGGGACAGGGCAACTATGGCTACACCTTC. As protein: CASSRPGQGNYGYTF.

The J gene is TRBJ1-1, the V gene TRBV6-5; D gene ambiguous. The germline V gene encodes CDR1 MNHEY and CDR2 SVGAGI. The CDR3 has 11 residues. The ends were cut back, 2 bases at V and 6 bases at J, with 4 bases in the middle. CDR3 protein: CASSYGAEAFF. DNA of the CDR3: TGTGCCAGCAGTTACGGCGCTGAAGCTTTCTTT.

There are many counts of this clonotype. A read error may be the cause here, since a much bigger clone is one base away. CDR3: CASSDSTGVETQYF. In DNA, the CDR3 is TGTGCCAGCAGTGACTCGACAGGGGTGGAGACCCAGTACTTC. The chain links TRBV6-6 to TRBJ2-5, with TRBD1 matching over 8 bases. The CDR3 is 14 residues long. Germline CDR1 reads MNHNY; CDR2 reads SVGAGI (reference sequence).

This clonotype was counted only a few times. The chain links TRBV20-1 to TRBJ1-6; TRBD1 matches 10 bases. J gave up 3 bases and V 5 bases, and 4 bases lay outside the gene matches. Germline CDR1 is DFQATT and CDR2 is SNEGSKA (reference sequence). This CDR3 comprises 15 residues. The CDR3 DNA reads as TGCAGTGCTTCCCGGGACAGGGGCTATAATTCACCCCTCCACTTT. Encoded protein: CSASRDRGYNSPLHF.

This clonotype has a single count. With a much larger clone just one base away, this may be a read error. The V gene is TRBV20-1, the J gene TRBJ2-1; D is unclear. The end of the DNA is better explained by TRBJ2-7, so the J call may be wrong. Looked up from germline, CDR1 is DFQATT and CDR2 is SNEGSKA (reference sequence). This CDR3 has 15 amino acids. Here the CDR3 reads CSARVVTAVYNEQYF. The CDR3 DNA follows: TGCAGTGCTAGAGTGGTAACGGCCGTTTACAATGAGCAGTACTTC.

V is TRBV6-5 and J is TRBJ2-2; 11 bases agree with TRBD2. The CDR3 spans 15 residues. CDR1 is MNHEY, CDR2 SVGAGI, per germline. With 4 bases clipped from V and 8 bases from J, the junction kept 6 bases outside the gene matches. The CDR3 DNA reads TGTGCCAGCAGTTTAGCGGGAGGGCCGGCTGGGGAGCTGTTTTTT. Translated: CASSLAGGPAGELFF.

The chain is built from TRBV20-1 and TRBJ1-1; the D is unclear. Trimming left V 3 bases short and J 5 bases short, with 10 bases between. This CDR3 has 12 amino acids. Per the germline V gene, CDR1 is DFQATT and CDR2 is SNEGSKA (reference sequence). The CDR3 coding sequence is TGCAGTGCTAGGTCCGGGAGGACTGAAGCTTTCTTT. Protein: CSARSGRTEAFF.

This clonotype has just a few counts. This chain's CDR3 is CASSVGTGGLETQYF. CDR3 bases: TGTGCCAGCAGCGTTGGGACAGGGGGGCTAGAGACCCAGTACTTC. V and J are TRBV9 and TRBJ2-4; TRBD1 matches at 11 bases. The J call may be incorrect, as the DNA end agrees better with TRBJ2-5. The CDR3 length is 15 residues. CDR1 is SGDLS, CDR2 YYNGEE, per germline.